This T cell receptor (beta chain) was found in a study of technical replicates of blood from a few donors. The method was immunoSEQ multiplex PCR; TCRdb's version includes in-frame clones alone and lacks a portion of them. The sample includes about 62,000 clones, over 85% seen only once; the top ten take around 4.9%. The CDR3 loop spans 14 amino acids. V lost 2 bases and J 1 base, leaving 8 bases between the germline ends. Germline V gene lookup returns CDR1 SGHVS and CDR2 FQNEAQ. J is TRBJ1-1 and V is TRBV7-8; D gene uncertain. This receptor was obtained from a human donor in good health. Some clones in this sample may be carry-over from other donors' samples. The sample was PBMCs. The CDR3 loop reads CASSLNPRNTEAFF. CDR3 bases: TGTGCCAGCAGCTTAAACCCCAGGAACACTGAAGCTTTCTTT.